This TCR beta chain stems from a study of graft-versus-host responses after intestinal transplantation. The assay was immunoSEQ multiplex PCR, and TCRdb's table has in-frame clones only and misses some. The table shows fewer than 100,000 clones, with around 88% occurring only once. The CDR3 sequence is 19 residues long. The germline V gene encodes CDR1 SEHNR and CDR2 FQNEAQ (reference sequence). V dropped 1 base and J dropped 1 base, with 20 bases sitting between them. The sequence was obtained from a human patient who received an intestinal transplant, so some T cells may come from the graft donor. Here the sequenced sample was PBMCs, taken 255 days after intestinal transplant. The V call is TRBV7-9, the J call TRBJ2-1; D possibly corresponds to TRBD2 (5 bases). The CDR3 here is CASSLEVDERGPSYNEQFF. The DNA of the CDR3 is TGTGCCAGCAGCTTAGAAGTGGACGAACGGGGTCCTTCCTACAATGAGCAGTTCTTC.